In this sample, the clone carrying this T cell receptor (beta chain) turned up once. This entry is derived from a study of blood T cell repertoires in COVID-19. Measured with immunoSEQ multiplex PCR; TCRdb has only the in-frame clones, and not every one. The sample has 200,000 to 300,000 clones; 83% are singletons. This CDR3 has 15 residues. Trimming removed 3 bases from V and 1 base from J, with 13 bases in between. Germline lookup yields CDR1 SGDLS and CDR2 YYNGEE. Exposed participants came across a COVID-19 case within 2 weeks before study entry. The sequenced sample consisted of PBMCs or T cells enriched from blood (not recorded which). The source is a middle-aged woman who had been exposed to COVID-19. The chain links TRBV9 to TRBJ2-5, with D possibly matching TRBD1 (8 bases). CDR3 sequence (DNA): TGTGCCAGCAGCGCTAGCGGACAGGGCCAAGAGACCCAGTACTTC. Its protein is CASSASGQGQETQYF.